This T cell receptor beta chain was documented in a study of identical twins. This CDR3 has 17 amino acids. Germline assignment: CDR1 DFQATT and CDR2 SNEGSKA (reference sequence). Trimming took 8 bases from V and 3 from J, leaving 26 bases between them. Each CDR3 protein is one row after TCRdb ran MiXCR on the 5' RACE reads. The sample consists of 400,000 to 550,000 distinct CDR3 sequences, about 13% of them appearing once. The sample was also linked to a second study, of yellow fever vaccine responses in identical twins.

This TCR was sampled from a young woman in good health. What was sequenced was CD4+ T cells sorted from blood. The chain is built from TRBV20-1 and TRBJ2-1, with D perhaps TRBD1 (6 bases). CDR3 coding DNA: TGCAGTTCGTCCCTCCGTCTTAGGACAGAGAACTACAATGAGCAGTTCTTC. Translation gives CSSSLRLRTENYNEQFF.